The sequence of this T cell receptor beta chain was determined in a study of OX40 agonist ivuxolimab in advanced cancers. Notes on the research overall: The costimulatory receptor OX40 (CD134) was targeted by ivuxolimab, a fully human IgG2 agonistic monoclonal antibody. Intravenous ivuxolimab was administered to patients every 2 weeks at six dose levels: 0.01, 0.1, 0.3, 1.5, 3 and 10 mg/kg. Among the 52 dose-escalation patients, about 20 had hepatocellular carcinoma, approximately 15 melanoma, 9 renal cell carcinoma and 9 head and neck cancer. A male proportion of 82.7% and a mean age of 60 years, ranging from 23 to 79, were recorded for the dose-escalation cohort. Patients were allowed to have had prior anti-PD-1, anti-PD-L1 or anti-CTLA-4 therapy, and around 40% of the dose-escalation patients had previously received checkpoint inhibitors. Partial responses occurred in three dose-escalation patients, of whom one had hepatocellular carcinoma and two had cutaneous melanoma. Peripheral TCRbeta sequencing aimed to test whether ivuxolimab altered TCR sequence diversity and caused clonal T-cell expansion. The paper covers the monotherapy dose-escalation part of the phase I ivuxolimab trial, which included N of about 50 patients.

CDR1 and CDR2 are read off the germline V gene as ENHRY and SYGVKD. From its cysteine to its phenylalanine, the CDR3 spans 13 amino acids. Solely the CDR3 DNA is kept, with 39 bases framed from the first base. Deletion took 6 bases off V and 1 base off J, with a span of 10 bases between the germline ends. Patients with a history of autoimmune disease or receiving systemic immunosuppression were excluded from the trial. Peripheral blood for TCR sequencing was drawn from every dose cohort at baseline, at cycle 4 day 1 and at cycle 7 day 1. The samples were taken from a phase I, first-in-human, multicenter, open-label dose-escalation trial of ivuxolimab. The trial enrolled adults with locally advanced or metastatic head and neck squamous cell, hepatocellular, melanoma or renal cell carcinoma. Before TCR sequencing, CD4+ T cells and CD8+ T cells were sorted from peripheral blood as separate populations.

Regarding this clone: Its antigen target is currently unknown. Base-call qualities are not available, and no considerably larger clone is one nucleotide away.

Overall study results and their limits: After ivuxolimab, CD8+ T cells had more expanded clones than CD4+ T cells on average. At doses from 0.1 to 3.0 mg/kg, clonal expansion was seen in both CD4+ and CD8+ blood T cells between baseline and week 6. Low levels of normalized T-cell clonal expansion were also seen in some patients who did not respond. The antigen specificity of the clonally expanded peripheral T cells was not determined. Partial responders in the 0.1-3.0 mg/kg groups had among the lowest normalized peripheral clonal expansion, especially among CD8+ T cells.

To sequence the TCRbeta CDR3 region, genomic DNA was isolated from the sorted cells. The immunoSEQ Assay was used for sequencing of TCRbeta CDR3 regions. TCRdb limited this immuneACCESS table to in-frame rearrangements with V and J called. A share of clones is missing; checked studies link under half to unresolved V genes, and the rest is unexplained. In this sample the table shows about 100,000 clones, approximately 89% of which occur a single time. The leading ten clones occupy 0.5% to 0.65% of the sample. This specimen was CD4+ or CD8+ T cells sorted from blood, taken in a trial of the OX40 agonist ivuxolimab. The chain joins TRBV10-3 to TRBJ2-7; tentative D gene TRBD1, with 6 bases matching. This TCR was recovered from an adult with an advanced solid tumor such as melanoma, head and neck, liver or kidney cancer. In nucleotide form, the sequence is TGTGCCATCAGCGGGACAAAATCCTACGAGCAGTACTTC. This codes for CAISGTKSYEQYF.